The present entry profiles one T cell receptor beta chain with its context. The antigen is unknown. The sample carries other DNA sequences with the same CDR3. The record originates from a study of shared clonotypes between healthy human individuals. Whole-study findings and limits: Genetic and exposure-history diversity was limited by the small donor number. The authors sampled blood alone, and tissue repertoires likely differ.

The data were produced by immunoSEQ multiplex PCR, yet TCRdb's version contains in-frame clones alone and is incomplete. This table holds some 2.1 million clones, 85% to 95% found once. Naive CD4+ cells were CD45RA-selected; the remaining cells were memory. There are 15 residues in the CDR3. Germline lookup yields CDR1 MDHEN and CDR2 SYDVKM. The V and J ends lost 2 bases and 6 bases respectively, with 11 bases between them. Sequenced input: naive CD4+ T cells sorted from blood. This sample's subset: CD45RA+ positively selected. This sequence originates from a man between 18 and 29 years old in good health. This chain joins TRBV28 and TRBJ1-6; possibly TRBD1 for D (6 bases). The CDR3 bases are TGTGCCAGCAGTTTAGGGGGGCTCGGTAATTCACCCCTCCACTTT. This codes for CASSLGGLGNSPLHF.